This T cell receptor (beta chain) was sequenced for a study of cytotoxic CD8 clonotypes in ibrutinib-treated CLL. Study in general: Responses: roughly 25 partial, 2 complete; after median approximately six years, approximately 15 stayed remitted, about twelve progressed. Each sample contained, on average, about 250,000 productive templates and 75,000 to 95,000 productive rearrangements.

Study results and caveats: Under treatment, the uncommon public clonotypes either contracted or remained stable. Clonality at baseline surpassed age-matched healthy donors and tracked circulating CD8+ T-cell counts.

Only in-frame clones appear in the TCRdb table, and some are missing; sequencing was by immunoSEQ multiplex PCR. This table has 200,000 to 250,000 clones, around 70% appearing once. The CDR3 runs to 17 residues. Trimming stripped 6 bases from V and 2 bases from J, with 22 bases between. CDR1 is MNHNS, CDR2 SASEGT, per germline. With respect to this clone: The antigen remains undetermined.

The sequenced sample was PBMCs, obtained after 24 months of ibrutinib treatment. This clonotype was sampled from a human donor with chronic lymphocytic leukemia. The chain links TRBV6-1 to TRBJ1-2; D is ambiguous. The CDR3 protein is CASSEPTVLLPNYGYTF. DNA for the CDR3: TGTGCCAGCAGCGAACCCACAGTTCTGCTTCCCAACTATGGCTACACCTTC.